The present TCR beta chain was sequenced within a study of control samples from healthy donors and cancer patients. This clone has a single count. Clones were read by immunoSEQ multiplex PCR, and TCRdb kept only the in-frame ones, dropping some. The data hold more than 95,000 clones, with about 89% observed a single time. The sequence came from a man between 60 and 75 years old in good health. Material for sequencing was blood.

The CDR3 DNA is TGTGCCTGGAGGAGGGGAGCCAATGAGCAGTTCTTC. This translates into CAWRRGANEQFF. The V call is TRBV30, the J call TRBJ2-1, with D tentatively TRBD1 or TRBD2 (5 bases each). V lost 3 bases and J 6 bases, leaving 9 bases between the germline ends. CDR3 length equals 12 residues. CDR1 GTSNPN and CDR2 SVGIG come from the germline V gene (reference sequence). Drawing the rest from reference TRBV30 and TRBJ2-1, the complete variable domain is SQTIHQWPATLVQPVGSPLSLECTVEGTSNPNLYWYRQAAGRGLQLLFYSVGIGQISSEVPQNLSASRPQDRQFILSSKKLLLSDSGFYLCAWRRGANEQFFGPGTRLTVL.